Following are 30 T cell receptor beta chains from one sample sequenced in a study of graft-versus-host responses after intestinal transplantation. Which antigens these TCRs recognize remains unknown. Sequencing used immunoSEQ multiplex PCR; TCRdb keeps in-frame clones, though not all of them. The data show about 97,000 clones, with 91% seen just once and roughly 0.17% held by the top ten. Specimen: unstimulated CD4+ T cells sorted from spleen or lymph node cells, collected before transplant. Receptor source: a human donor who was the organ donor for an intestinal transplant.

V is TRBV18 and J is TRBJ1-1, with D unclear. Trimming shortened V by 1 base and J by 12 bases, and 18 bases separated the two germline ends. CDR1 is KGHSH and CDR2 is LQKENI in the germline V gene. The CDR3 covers 14 residues. The CDR3 DNA reads as TGTGCCAGCTCACCACGGGTCGCGGGGATCGGCCCTTTCTTT. Its translation: CASSPRVAGIGPFF.

This clone was seen just once. The CDR3, as DNA: TGTGCCAGCAGTCACCCAGGATTGAATTCACCCCTCCACTTT. Translating gives CASSHPGLNSPLHF. The chain joins TRBV2 to TRBJ1-6; D is uncertain. The V end lost 5 bases, the J end lost 7 bases, and 12 bases lay between the germline ends. The CDR3 length is 14 residues. The germline gives CDR1 SNHLY, CDR2 FYNNEI. Drawing the rest from reference TRBV2 and TRBJ1-6, the complete variable domain is EPEVTQTPSHQVTQMGQEVILRCVPISNHLYFYWYRQILGQKVEFLVSFYNNEISEKSEIFDDQFSVERPDGSNFTLKIRSTKLEDSAMYFCASSHPGLNSPLHFGNGTRLTVT.

The genes are TRBV7-2 and TRBJ2-7; 12 nucleotides agree with TRBD1. CDR1 is SGHTA, CDR2 FQGNSA, per germline. V lost 1 base, J lost 6 bases, and 4 bases stayed unmatched. The CDR3 consists of 15 residues. CDR3: CASSLEGQGAFEQYF. The CDR3 DNA is TGTGCCAGCAGCTTAGAGGGACAGGGGGCTTTCGAGCAGTACTTC.

V usage is TRBV19 and J usage is TRBJ2-7, with 9 positions matching TRBD2. V trimming: 4 bases; J trimming: 2 bases; junction bases outside the gene matches: 3. Germline CDR1 and CDR2: LNHDA and SQIVND (reference sequence). The CDR3 is made up of 14 amino acids. Written as DNA, the CDR3 is TGTGCCAGTAGTAAAGGCGGGGGGGCCTACGAGCAGTACTTC. This encodes CASSKGGGAYEQYF.

This clone was detected a few times. This chain joins TRBV19 and TRBJ2-7; 7 bases match TRBD1. V dropped 6 bases and J dropped 7; count of bases not matched to a gene: 12. Per the germline V gene, CDR1 is LNHDA and CDR2 is SQIVND (reference sequence). The CDR3 runs to 14 residues. The CDR3 bases are TGTGCCAGTAGACGGACAGGTGGAATGGGGGAGCAGTACTTC. Translated, it gives CASRRTGGMGEQYF.

The rearrangement links TRBV5-4 to TRBJ2-1; maybe TRBD1 (6 bases). This CDR3 comprises 15 residues. Per germline, CDR1 SGHNT and CDR2 YYREEE (reference sequence). V lost 4 bases and J lost 0, with 11 bases in between. CDR3: CASSPRGTSYNEQFF. The CDR3 DNA is TGTGCCAGCAGCCCCAGGGGAACCTCCTACAATGAGCAGTTCTTC.

This rearrangement joins TRBV7-2 to TRBJ1-1, with unresolved D. The V end was cut by 2 bases, the J end by 4 bases, with 8 bases between. Germline V gene sequence: CDR1 SGHTA, CDR2 FQGNSA. The CDR3 spans 13 residues. The CDR3 spells CASSLKLSTEAFF. As DNA, the CDR3 is TGTGCCAGCAGCTTAAAGCTGAGCACTGAAGCTTTCTTT.

The rearrangement joins TRBV7-3 to TRBJ2-1, with TRBD2 matching 11 bases. Germline CDR1 is SGHTA and CDR2 is FQGTGA. V lost 0 bases to trimming and J lost 12 bases; unmatched junction nucleotides: 4. CDR3 length: 14 residues. The CDR3: CASSLTPSGGMQFF. CDR3 in DNA: TGTGCCAGCAGCTTAACGCCTAGCGGGGGGATGCAGTTCTTC.

This clone turned up a few times. CDR3: CAISGGAGGTGELFF. CDR3 nucleotide sequence: TGTGCCATCAGTGGGGGGGCAGGGGGCACCGGGGAGCTGTTTTTT. The V gene is TRBV10-3, the J gene TRBJ2-2, with a weak D call TRBD1 (7 bases). The CDR3 runs to 15 residues. V dropped 4 bases and J dropped 4 bases, with 13 bases sitting between them. Germline V gene lookup returns CDR1 ENHRY and CDR2 SYGVKD.

The chain employs TRBV4-3 and TRBJ2-5; tentative D call: TRBD2 (5 bases). Trimming shortened V by 0 bases and J by 5 bases, and 13 bases separated the two germline ends. The CDR3 is made up of 15 amino acids. Germline lookup yields CDR1 LGHNA and CDR2 YSLEER. The CDR3 DNA reads TGCGCCAGCAGCCAAGATTTGGCCGGGATGGAGACCCAGTACTTC. This translates into CASSQDLAGMETQYF.

The V gene is TRBV6-1, the J gene TRBJ1-4; D is perhaps TRBD1 (6 bases). Trimming cost V 7 bases and J 12 bases, with 15 bases left between them. In germline, CDR1 is MNHNS, CDR2 SASEGT. This CDR3 has 12 residues. CDR3 sequence (DNA): TGTGCCAGCACCCAGGGGAGGGAGGAACTGTTTTTT. It translates to CASTQGREELFF.

The J gene is TRBJ2-7, the V gene TRBV9; 13 bases are a match to TRBD2. Germline-derived CDR1 and CDR2 are SGDLS and YYNGEE. The junction had 1 base not matched to a gene; V was cut back by 0 bases and J by 1 base. There are 16 residues in the CDR3. CDR3 bases: TGTGCCAGCAGCGTAGGGGGACTAGCGGGGTCCTACGAGCAGTACTTC. Its protein product is CASSVGGLAGSYEQYF.

The chain carries TRBV5-4 and TRBJ2-7; D remains unclear. The V end lost 1 base, the J end lost 0 bases, and 8 bases lay between the germline ends. The CDR3 spans 14 residues. Per the germline V gene, CDR1 is SGHNT and CDR2 is YYREEE (reference sequence). The CDR3 here is CASSLTRSSYEQYF. The CDR3 nucleotides are TGTGCCAGCAGCTTGACGAGAAGCTCCTACGAGCAGTACTTC.

V gene TRBV6-1 combines with J gene TRBJ1-2; perhaps TRBD1 as D (5 bases). This CDR3 has 15 amino acids. Per the germline V gene, CDR1 is MNHNS and CDR2 is SASEGT. V was clipped by 6 bases and J by 0 bases, with 14 bases between them. The CDR3 DNA follows: TGTGCCAGCAGGCGGCCGGGGGGAGCTAACTATGGCTACACCTTC. Protein product: CASRRPGGANYGYTF.

The chain uses TRBV4-1 and TRBJ2-3; 16 nucleotides line up with TRBD2. Germline V CDR1 and CDR2: MGHRA, YSYEKL. CDR3 length equals 20 residues. Losses at the gene ends were 4 bases for V and 6 bases for J; bases not matched to a gene: 16. The CDR3 DNA is TGCGCCAGCAGCCGAGAGGGACTAGCGGGGGGGCAACATATTTTGGATACGCAGTATTTT. Its translation: CASSREGLAGGQHILDTQYF.

To note about this clone: At one end the junction does not follow the germline gene, possibly because of a read error. The chain recombines TRBV6-5 with TRBJ1-2, with 10 bases matching TRBD1. The CDR3 is 16 residues long. Germline loops: CDR1 MNHEY, CDR2 SVGAGI. The CDR3 protein is CTSSYSRTGGNYGYTF. The CDR3, as DNA: TGTACCAGCAGTTACTCGAGGACAGGGGGGAACTATGGCTACACCTTC.

The sample holds a few counts of this clone. The V and J genes are TRBV4-2 and TRBJ1-4; maybe TRBD1 (5 bases). The CDR3 totals 16 residues. Trimming cost V 0 bases and J 5 bases, with 13 bases left between them. CDR1 and CDR2 (germline): LGHNA, YNFKEQ. This CDR3 is CASSQEVRGRNEKLFF. Here the CDR3 DNA reads TGTGCCAGCAGCCAAGAAGTTAGGGGAAGAAATGAAAAACTGTTTTTT.

This clone was counted a single time. This chain links TRBV6-1 with TRBJ2-1; 7 bases fit TRBD2. This CDR3 region has 15 residues. V shed 6 bases, J shed 6 bases, and the junction held 11 bases outside the gene matches. CDR1 MNHNS and CDR2 SASEGT come from the germline V gene. The CDR3 coding sequence is TGTGCCAGCAGGACCGGGGCTAGCGGAATCAATGAGCAGTTCTTC. Protein: CASRTGASGINEQFF.

The chain is built from TRBV6-5 and TRBJ1-1, with D maybe TRBD1 (6 bases). CDR1 and CDR2 from the germline V gene are MNHEY and SVGAGI. The V end was cut by 2 bases, the J end by 3 bases, with 10 bases between. The CDR3 is 14 residues long. The CDR3 coding sequence is TGTGCCAGCAGTTACGGGGGCGTTGACACTGAAGCTTTCTTT. Translating gives CASSYGGVDTEAFF.

The genes are TRBV19 and TRBJ1-5; D not resolved. This CDR3 has 16 amino acids. The germline gives CDR1 LNHDA, CDR2 SQIVND (reference sequence). V was trimmed by 5 bases and J by 3 bases, leaving 17 bases between them. This CDR3 is CASSGSGSHPNQPQHF. DNA of the CDR3: TGTGCCAGTAGTGGATCCGGGTCCCATCCCAATCAGCCCCAGCATTTT.

The J gene is TRBJ1-6, the V gene TRBV4-2; 10 bases are shared with TRBD1. V gave up 3 bases and J gave up 7 bases; unmatched junction bases: 15. The CDR3 sequence is 19 residues long. Germline-derived CDR1 and CDR2 are LGHNA and YNFKEQ. The chain's CDR3 is CASSQSTRGTGVVNSPLHF. The CDR3 bases are TGTGCCAGCAGCCAGTCCACTCGCGGGACAGGGGTTGTGAATTCACCCCTCCACTTT.

This rearrangement joins TRBV11-2 to TRBJ1-6; D is ambiguous. The CDR3 length is 14 residues. Trimming pared 2 bases from V and 8 bases from J, leaving 10 bases between. Germline CDR1 SGHAT, CDR2 FQNNGV. The CDR3 loop is CASSLRVGDSPLHF. The CDR3 bases are TGTGCCAGCAGCTTACGGGTAGGCGATTCACCCCTCCACTTT.

The chain links TRBV6-6 to TRBJ1-6; D is unresolved. Germline V gives CDR1 MNHNY, CDR2 SVGAGI (reference sequence). The CDR3 sequence is 15 residues long. Trimming removed 7 bases from V and 0 bases from J, with 10 bases in between. This chain's CDR3 is CASNDGSSYNSPLHF. For the CDR3, the DNA is TGTGCCAGCAACGACGGGAGCTCCTATAATTCACCCCTCCACTTT.

This clone occurred once. The chain recombines TRBV7-2 with TRBJ1-6, with D maybe TRBD1 (6 bases). V lost 4 bases to trimming and J lost 7 bases, with 20 bases between them. Germline CDR1 and CDR2: SGHTA and FQGNSA. The CDR3 runs 17 residues. CDR3 sequence reads: CASSSSPDSSRNSPLHF. CDR3 nucleotide sequence: TGTGCCAGCAGCTCCTCCCCGGACAGTTCAAGGAATTCACCCCTCCACTTT.

This chain uses TRBV10-2 with TRBJ1-1; TRBD1 agrees at 10 bases. The germline V gene has CDR1 WSHSY and CDR2 SAAADI. V shed 6 bases, J shed 1 base, and the junction held 2 bases outside the gene matches. CDR3 length: 14 amino acids. Here the CDR3 reads CASRTGGTNTEAFF. The CDR3 coding sequence is TGCGCCAGCAGGACAGGGGGCACGAACACTGAAGCTTTCTTT.

The J gene is TRBJ2-7, the V gene TRBV29-1, with D possibly TRBD2 on 5 matching bases. Germline-derived CDR1 and CDR2 are SQVTM and ANQGSEA. V lost 7 bases and J 5 bases, leaving 18 bases between the germline ends. This CDR3 comprises 13 residues. The CDR3 spells CSALGGGGDEQYF. The CDR3 nucleotides are TGCAGCGCCCTAGGAGGTGGTGGGGACGAGCAGTACTTC.

This chain links TRBV5-6 with TRBJ2-7; 7 positions match TRBD1. The J segment lost 5 bases and the V segment lost 1 base, leaving 12 bases of the junction unmatched. There are 16 residues in the CDR3. Germline loops: CDR1 SGHDT, CDR2 YYEEEE. The CDR3 DNA follows: TGTGCCAGCAGCTTGAACCCGACAGGGTTCGTCAACGAGCAGTACTTC. Protein sequence: CASSLNPTGFVNEQYF.

This clone was detected only once. The rearrangement joins TRBV2 to TRBJ2-2; D is possibly TRBD1 (5 bases). V lost 5 bases and J lost 6, with 10 bases in between. The CDR3 has 13 amino acids. Germline CDR1 reads SNHLY; CDR2 reads FYNNEI. The CDR3 bases are TGTGCCAGCAGTCCAGGGTTGGCCGGGGAGCTGTTTTTT. Protein: CASSPGLAGELFF. The full variable domain, with the rest looked up from reference TRBV2 and TRBJ2-2, is EPEVTQTPSHQVTQMGQEVILRCVPISNHLYFYWYRQILGQKVEFLVSFYNNEISEKSEIFDDQFSVERPDGSNFTLKIRSTKLEDSAMYFCASSPGLAGELFFGEGSRLTVL.

V usage is TRBV2 and J usage is TRBJ1-6; D is ambiguous. With 6 bases removed from V and 9 bases from J, the gap between germline ends came to 9 bases. Germline V gene data show CDR1 as SNHLY and CDR2 as FYNNEI. The CDR3 extends over 12 amino acids. The CDR3 coding sequence is TGTGCCAGCAGGGCGGGTCCTTCACCCCTCCACTTT. Translating it yields CASRAGPSPLHF.

The chain is built from TRBV6-1 and TRBJ2-5; TRBD2 is a possible D gene (7 bases). In germline, CDR1 is MNHNS, CDR2 SASEGT. Between the trimmed V and J ends, which lost 4 bases and 3 bases, there was a span of 21 bases. This CDR3 has 17 residues. In DNA form, the CDR3 reads TGTGCCAGCAGTGGTGACGGGGGGCGCATCCTAAAAGAGACCCAGTACTTC. It codes for CASSGDGGRILKETQYF.